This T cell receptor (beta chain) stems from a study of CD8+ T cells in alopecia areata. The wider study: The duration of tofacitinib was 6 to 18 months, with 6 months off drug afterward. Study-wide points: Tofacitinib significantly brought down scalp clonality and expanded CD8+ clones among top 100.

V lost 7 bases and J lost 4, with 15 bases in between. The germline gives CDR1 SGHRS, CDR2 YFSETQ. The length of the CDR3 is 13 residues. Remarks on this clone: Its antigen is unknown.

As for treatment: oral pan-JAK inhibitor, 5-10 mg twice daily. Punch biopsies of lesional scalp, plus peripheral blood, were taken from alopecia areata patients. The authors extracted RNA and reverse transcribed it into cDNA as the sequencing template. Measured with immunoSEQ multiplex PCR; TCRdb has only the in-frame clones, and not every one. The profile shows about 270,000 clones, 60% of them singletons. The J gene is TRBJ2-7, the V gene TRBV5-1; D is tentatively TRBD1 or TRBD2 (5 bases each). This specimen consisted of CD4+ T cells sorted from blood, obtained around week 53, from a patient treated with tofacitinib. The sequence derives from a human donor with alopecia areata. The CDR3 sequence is CASGVRDPYEQYF. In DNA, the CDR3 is TGCGCCAGCGGCGTCCGGGACCCTTACGAGCAGTACTTC.